This T cell receptor (beta chain) was recorded in a study of TIL therapy for anti-PD-1-resistant metastatic lung cancer. As for the study in general: Patients had a median age of 54 years (range roughly 38-85). Half of patients were current or former smokers. Tumors carried a median about 1.5 non-synonymous mutations per megabase.

The time point denotes: pre-treatment sample, taken before nivolumab and TIL therapy. Stage 4 NSCLC adults joined between 2017 and early 2020. Trimming took off 3 bases at V and 0 bases at J, with 11 bases between the two ends. The CDR3 consists of 15 residues. Germline assignment: CDR1 KGHSH and CDR2 LQKENI. The immunoSEQ assay was v3. Sequenced by immunoSEQ multiplex PCR; TCRdb stores in-frame clones only, minus some. The table has roughly 60,000 clones, 87% seen once. The source is a person aged 25-80 years with non-small cell lung cancer. The rearrangement links TRBV18 to TRBJ1-2; no clear D gene. Sequencing was performed on blood, taken at baseline. For the CDR3, the DNA is TGTGCCAGCTCACCCCCGGGGTCCGCTAACTATGGCTACACCTTC. This codes for CASSPPGSANYGYTF.